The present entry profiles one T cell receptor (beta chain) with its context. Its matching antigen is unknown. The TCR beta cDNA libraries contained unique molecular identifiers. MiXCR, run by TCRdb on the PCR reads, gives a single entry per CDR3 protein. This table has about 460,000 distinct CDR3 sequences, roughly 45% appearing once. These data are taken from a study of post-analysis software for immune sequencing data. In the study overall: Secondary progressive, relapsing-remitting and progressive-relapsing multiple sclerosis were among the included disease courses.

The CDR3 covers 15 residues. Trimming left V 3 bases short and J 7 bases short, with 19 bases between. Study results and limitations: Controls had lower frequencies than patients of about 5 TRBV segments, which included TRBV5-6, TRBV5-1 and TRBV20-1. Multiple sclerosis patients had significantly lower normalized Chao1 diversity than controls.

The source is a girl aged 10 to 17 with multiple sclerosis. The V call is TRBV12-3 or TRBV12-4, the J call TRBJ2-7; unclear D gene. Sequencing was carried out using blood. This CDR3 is CASSFSQFFYNEQYF. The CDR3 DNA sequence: TGTGCCAGCAGTTTTAGTCAGTTCTTTTACAATGAGCAGTACTTC.